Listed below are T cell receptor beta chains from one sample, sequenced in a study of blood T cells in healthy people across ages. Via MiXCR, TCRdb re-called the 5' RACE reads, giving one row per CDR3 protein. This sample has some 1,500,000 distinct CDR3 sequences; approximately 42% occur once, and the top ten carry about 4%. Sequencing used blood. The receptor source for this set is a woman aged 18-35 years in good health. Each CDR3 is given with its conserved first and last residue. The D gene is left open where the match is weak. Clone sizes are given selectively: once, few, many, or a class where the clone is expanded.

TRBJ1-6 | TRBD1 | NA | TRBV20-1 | CSASRAGGPNSPLHF | TGCAGTGCTAGTAGGGCAGGGGGCCCTAATTCACCCCTCCACTTT
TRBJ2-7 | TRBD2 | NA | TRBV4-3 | CASSPVTFTSGRAEQYF | TGCGCCAGCAGCCCCGTTACTTTCACTAGCGGGAGGGCCGAGCAGTACTTC
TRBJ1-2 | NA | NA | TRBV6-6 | CASSYAGVLGNYGYTF | TGTGCCAGCAGTTACGCAGGGGTTCTTGGGAACTATGGCTACACCTTC
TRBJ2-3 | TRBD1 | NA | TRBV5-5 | CASSPWTGATQYF | TGTGCCAGCAGCCCGTGGACAGGGGCGACGCAGTATTTT
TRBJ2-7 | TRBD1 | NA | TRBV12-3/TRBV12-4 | CASSPRTGITYEQYF | TGTGCCAGCAGTCCTCGGACAGGGATAACCTACGAGCAGTACTTC
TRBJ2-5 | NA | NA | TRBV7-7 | CASSLADNYNEQYF | TGTGCTAGCAGCTTAGCGGACAATTACAATGAGCAGTACTTC
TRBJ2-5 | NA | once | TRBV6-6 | CASSYSEGGTETQYF | TGTGCCAGCAGTTACTCAGAGGGCGGGACGGAGACCCAGTACTTC
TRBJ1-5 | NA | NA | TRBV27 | CASSLAWGWPQHF | TGTGCCAGCAGTCTGGCGTGGGGTTGGCCCCAGCATTTT
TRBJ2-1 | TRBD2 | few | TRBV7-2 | CASSSTRTPGGFF | TGTGCCAGCAGCTCCACCCGGACACCGGGAGGGTTCTTC
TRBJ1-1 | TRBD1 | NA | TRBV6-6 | CASSYFQGENTEAFF | TGTGCCAGCAGTTACTTCCAGGGGGAGAACACTGAAGCTTTCTTT
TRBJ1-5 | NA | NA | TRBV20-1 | CSAIRVVDQPQHF | TGCAGTGCTATCAGGGTAGTCGATCAGCCCCAGCATTTT
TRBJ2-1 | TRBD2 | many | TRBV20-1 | CSARTLAGANEQFF | TGCAGTGCTAGAACCCTAGCGGGAGCCAATGAGCAGTTCTTC
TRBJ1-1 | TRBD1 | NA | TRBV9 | CASSPRQGAITEAFF | TGTGCCAGCAGCCCTCGACAGGGGGCTATCACTGAAGCTTTCTTT
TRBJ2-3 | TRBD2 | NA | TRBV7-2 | CASSSTTSVDTQYF | TGTGCCAGCAGCTCGACGACTAGCGTAGATACGCAGTATTTT
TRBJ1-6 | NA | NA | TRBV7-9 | CASSLAETGNSPLHF | TGTGCCAGCAGCTTAGCGGAGACAGGAAATTCACCCCTCCACTTT
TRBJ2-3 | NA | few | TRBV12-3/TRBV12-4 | CASSLWGEGTDTQYF | TGTGCCAGCAGTTTATGGGGGGAGGGCACAGATACGCAGTATTTT
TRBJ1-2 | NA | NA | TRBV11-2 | CASSSPLQGTNYGYTF | TGTGCCAGCAGTTCCCCCCTCCAGGGGACTAACTATGGCTACACCTTC
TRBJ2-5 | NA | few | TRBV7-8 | CASSSGEGQFETQYF | TGTGCCAGCAGCTCAGGGGAGGGACAGTTCGAGACCCAGTACTTC
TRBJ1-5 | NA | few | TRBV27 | CASSFSLMENQPQHF | TGTGCCAGCAGTTTTAGCCTGATGGAGAATCAGCCCCAGCATTTT
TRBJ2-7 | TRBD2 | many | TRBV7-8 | CASSPSGSHSYEQYF | TGTGCCAGCAGCCCTAGCGGGAGTCACTCCTACGAGCAGTACTTC
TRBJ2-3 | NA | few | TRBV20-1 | CSARDRATDTQYF | TGCAGTGCTAGAGATCGGGCTACAGATACGCAGTATTTT
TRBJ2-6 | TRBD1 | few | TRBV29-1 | CSVARGLGANVLTF | TGCAGCGTCGCCAGGGGGCTAGGGGCCAACGTCCTGACTTTC
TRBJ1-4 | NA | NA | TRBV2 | CASSGRMTNEKLFF | TGTGCCAGCAGTGGGAGGATGACTAATGAAAAACTGTTTTTT
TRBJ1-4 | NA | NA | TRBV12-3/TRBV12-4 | CASSINPTNEKLFF | TGTGCCAGCAGCATCAACCCAACTAATGAAAAACTGTTTTTT
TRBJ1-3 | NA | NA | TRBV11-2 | CASSFHGIRNTIYF | TGTGCCAGCAGCTTCCACGGGATTCGAAACACCATATATTTT
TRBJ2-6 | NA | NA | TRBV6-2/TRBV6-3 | CASSYEEAGANVLTF | TGTGCCAGCAGTTACGAGGAGGCTGGGGCCAACGTCCTGACTTTC
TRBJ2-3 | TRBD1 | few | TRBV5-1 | CASSLEDRSADTQYF | TGCGCCAGCAGCTTGGAGGACAGGTCGGCAGATACGCAGTATTTT
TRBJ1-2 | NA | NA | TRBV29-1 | CSVEDKYWGLRGYTF | TGCAGCGTTGAAGATAAGTATTGGGGCCTCCGCGGCTACACCTTC
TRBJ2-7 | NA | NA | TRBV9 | CASSTGPNSYGQYF | TGTGCCAGCAGCACCGGGCCGAACTCCTACGGGCAGTACTTC
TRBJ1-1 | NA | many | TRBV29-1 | CSVGDTEAFF | TGCAGCGTGGGGGACACTGAAGCTTTCTTT